This entry concerns a single TCR beta chain. Its antigen remains undetermined. No quality values exist for individual bases; no much larger clone is one base distant. The sequenced samples were obtained from patients with active juvenile idiopathic arthritis. Cells were sorted immediately after thawing, with dead cells excluded using Live/Dead Fixable Near-IR Stain. These data come from a study of circulating and synovial CD4+ cells in juvenile arthritis (dated 2014 in TCRdb). At the level of the whole study: Within each patient, the TCRbeta CDR3 repertoires of synovial CD4 T cells, bulk blood CD4 T cells and circulating HLA-DR+ CD4 T cells were compared. Repertoire sequencing was performed with the aim of confirming enrichment of synovial clonotypes in a circulating synovial-like CD4 T cell subset. General findings and caveats noted by the study authors: Because overlap with synovium rose as sequencing depth increased, the measured fractions of shared clonotypes likely underestimated the overlap of the full repertoire. No difference between circulating pathogenic-like lymphocytes and bulk blood T cells was detected by traditional Vbeta family usage analysis. Compared with bulk blood CD4 repertoires, both the synovial and the circulating pathogenic-like lymphocyte repertoires were less diverse, and some CPL samples were as oligoclonal as synovium. Because T cell genome counts in CPL samples and bulk blood CD4 samples differed by at least an order of magnitude, sample-size effects were addressed. Circulating pathogenic-like lymphocytes clustered together with synovial T cells, and compared with bulk blood, the circulating pathogenic-like lymphocytes shared a substantially higher fraction of CDR3 sequences with synovium.

V was cut back by 0 bases and J by 3 bases, leaving a gap of 12 bases between them. The CDR3 covers 14 residues, taking in both the cysteine and the phenylalanine. Only the CDR3 portion is preserved as DNA: 42 bases, with reading frame beginning at the first base. Reading the germline V gene (reference sequence) gives CDR1 GTSNPN and CDR2 SVGIG. Libraries were prepared through the immunoSEQ multiplex PCR assay. An external provider carried out the TCRbeta CDR3 sequencing as a commercial service. From the authors' description of their analysis: The analyses relied on productive nucleotide sequences along with amino acid sequences obtained through in silico translation. Diversity was measured with Renyi entropy across alpha values, using the median of 200 repeated subsamples to equalise sample size. The distance between each pair of repertoires was calculated as one minus the Chao-modified Jaccard index, which corrects for under-sampling, and this distance was used for clustering. Frequency-weighted overlap with synovial clonotypes was calculated over 200 sample sizes with 200 draws without replacement at each size, and the overlap was reported at the size of the smaller sample. TCRdb limited this immuneACCESS table to in-frame rearrangements with V and J called. A share of clones is missing; checked studies link under half to unresolved V genes, and the rest is unexplained. Clone size and the V and J calls come from that table; the DNA yielded D and trimming. This sample lists tens of thousands of clones; nearly 95% were detected once. The leading ten clones occupy roughly 0.69% of the sample.

Sequenced input: CD4+ T cells from blood. The rearrangement combines TRBV30 with TRBJ2-7; the D gene identity is not certain. This receptor was identified in a human donor with juvenile idiopathic arthritis. The base sequence is TGTGCCTGGAGTGTACGGTATAAAGACTACGAGCAGTACTTC. It is translated as CAWSVRYKDYEQYF.